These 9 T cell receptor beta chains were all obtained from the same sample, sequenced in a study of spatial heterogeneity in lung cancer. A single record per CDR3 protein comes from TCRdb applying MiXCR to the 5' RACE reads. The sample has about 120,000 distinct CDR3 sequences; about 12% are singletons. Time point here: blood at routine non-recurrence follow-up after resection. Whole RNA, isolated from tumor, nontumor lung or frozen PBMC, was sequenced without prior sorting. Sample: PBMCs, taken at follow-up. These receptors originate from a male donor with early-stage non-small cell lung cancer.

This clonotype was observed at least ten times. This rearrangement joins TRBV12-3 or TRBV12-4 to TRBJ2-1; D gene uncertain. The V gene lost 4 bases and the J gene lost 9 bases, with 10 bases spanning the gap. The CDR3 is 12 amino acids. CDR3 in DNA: TGTGCCAGCAGTTCAAGGTTTCTTGAGCAGTTCTTC. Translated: CASSSRFLEQFF.

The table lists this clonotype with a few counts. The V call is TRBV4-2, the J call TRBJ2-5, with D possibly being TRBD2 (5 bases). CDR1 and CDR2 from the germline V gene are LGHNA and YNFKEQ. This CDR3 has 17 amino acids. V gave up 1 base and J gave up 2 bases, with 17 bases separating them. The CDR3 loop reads CASSQVPTRSGQETQYF. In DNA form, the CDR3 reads TGTGCCAGCAGCCAAGTCCCCACTAGATCGGGACAAGAGACCCAGTACTTC.

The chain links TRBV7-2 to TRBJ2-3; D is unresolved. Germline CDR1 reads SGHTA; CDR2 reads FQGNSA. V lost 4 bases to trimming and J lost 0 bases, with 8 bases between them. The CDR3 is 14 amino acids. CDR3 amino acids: CASSWGSSTDTQYF. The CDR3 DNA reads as TGTGCCAGCAGCTGGGGATCTAGCACAGATACGCAGTATTTT.

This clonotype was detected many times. The CDR3 spells CASRDRRKEKLFF. The CDR3 region has the DNA TGTGCCAGCCGGGACAGGCGGAAAGAAAAACTGTTTTTT. The chain is built from TRBV28 and TRBJ1-4; 8 nucleotides align to TRBD1. The CDR3 has 13 amino acids. V was clipped by 8 bases and J by 8 bases; unmatched bases: 7. Per germline, CDR1 MDHEN and CDR2 SYDVKM.

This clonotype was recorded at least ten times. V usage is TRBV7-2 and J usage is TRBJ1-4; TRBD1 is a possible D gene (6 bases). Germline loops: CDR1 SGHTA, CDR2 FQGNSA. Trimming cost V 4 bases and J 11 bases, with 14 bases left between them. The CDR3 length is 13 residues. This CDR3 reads CASSSLEGGKLFF. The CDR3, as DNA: TGTGCCAGCAGCTCGCTTGAAGGGGGGAAACTGTTTTTT.

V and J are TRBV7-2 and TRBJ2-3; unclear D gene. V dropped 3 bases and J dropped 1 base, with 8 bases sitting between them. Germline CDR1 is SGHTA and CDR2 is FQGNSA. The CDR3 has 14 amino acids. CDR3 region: CASSFKARTDTQYF. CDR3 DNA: TGTGCCAGCAGCTTTAAGGCACGCACAGATACGCAGTATTTT.

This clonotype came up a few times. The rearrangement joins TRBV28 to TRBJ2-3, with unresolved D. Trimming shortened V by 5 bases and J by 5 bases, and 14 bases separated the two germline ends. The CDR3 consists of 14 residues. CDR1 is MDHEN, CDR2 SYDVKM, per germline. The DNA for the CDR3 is TGTGCCAGCAGTCCCTGGGGTGTTGGAGATACGCAGTATTTT. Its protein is CASSPWGVGDTQYF.

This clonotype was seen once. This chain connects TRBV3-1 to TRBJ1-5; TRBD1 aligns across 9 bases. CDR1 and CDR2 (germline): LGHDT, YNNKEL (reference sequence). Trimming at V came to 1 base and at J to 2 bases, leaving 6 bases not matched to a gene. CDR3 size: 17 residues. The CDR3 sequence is CASSQGGQGKGNQPQHF. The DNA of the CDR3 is TGTGCCAGCAGCCAAGGAGGACAGGGGAAGGGCAATCAGCCCCAGCATTTT.

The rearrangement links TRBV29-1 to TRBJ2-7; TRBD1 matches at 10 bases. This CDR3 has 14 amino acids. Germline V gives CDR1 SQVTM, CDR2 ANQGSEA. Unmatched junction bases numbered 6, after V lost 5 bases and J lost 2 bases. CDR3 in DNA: TGCAGCGTTCAATCCGGACAGGGGGCCTACGAGCAGTACTTC. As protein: CSVQSGQGAYEQYF.